Each of the 2 T cell receptor beta chains below was sequenced from the same sample in a study. From the RT-PCR reads, TCRdb called clonotypes with MiXCR, one entry per CDR3 protein. This table holds more than 600,000 distinct CDR3 sequences, approximately 15% found once. Sequenced sample: memory CD4+ T cells from blood. Receptors originate from a female donor in good health, serving as a healthy control.

The chain recombines TRBV7-8 with TRBJ2-3; D remains unclear. Germline CDR1 is SGHVS and CDR2 is FQNEAQ. Trimming shortened V by 10 bases and J by 2 bases, and 16 bases separated the two germline ends. The CDR3 extends over 14 amino acids. The CDR3 DNA follows: TGTGCCACCTCGCTCTCCACTTACACAGATACGCAGTATTTT. This codes for CATSLSTYTDTQYF.

This clonotype came up many times. This chain connects TRBV5-1 to TRBJ2-1; possible D gene TRBD1, 6 bases. The CDR3 is 17 amino acids. The germline CDR1 and CDR2 sequences are SGHRS and YFSETQ. V was trimmed by 4 bases and J by 0 bases, leaving 17 bases between them. CDR3 coding DNA: TGCGCCAGCAGCCCCGGACAGTACCTGAGCTCCTACAATGAGCAGTTCTTC. Amino acids: CASSPGQYLSSYNEQFF.